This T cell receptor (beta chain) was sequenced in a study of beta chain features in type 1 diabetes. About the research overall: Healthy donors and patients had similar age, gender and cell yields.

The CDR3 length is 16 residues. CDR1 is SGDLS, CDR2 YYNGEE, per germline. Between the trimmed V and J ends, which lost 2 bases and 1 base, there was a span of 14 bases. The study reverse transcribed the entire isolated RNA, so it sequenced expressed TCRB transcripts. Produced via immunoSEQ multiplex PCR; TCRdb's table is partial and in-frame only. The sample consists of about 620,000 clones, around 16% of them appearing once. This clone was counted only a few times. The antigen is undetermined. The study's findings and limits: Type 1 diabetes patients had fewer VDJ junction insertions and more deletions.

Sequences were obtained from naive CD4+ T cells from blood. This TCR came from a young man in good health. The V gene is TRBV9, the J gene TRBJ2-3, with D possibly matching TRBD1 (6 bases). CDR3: CASSVLRGAGTDTQYF. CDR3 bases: TGTGCCAGCAGCGTTCTCAGGGGCGCGGGCACAGATACGCAGTATTTT.